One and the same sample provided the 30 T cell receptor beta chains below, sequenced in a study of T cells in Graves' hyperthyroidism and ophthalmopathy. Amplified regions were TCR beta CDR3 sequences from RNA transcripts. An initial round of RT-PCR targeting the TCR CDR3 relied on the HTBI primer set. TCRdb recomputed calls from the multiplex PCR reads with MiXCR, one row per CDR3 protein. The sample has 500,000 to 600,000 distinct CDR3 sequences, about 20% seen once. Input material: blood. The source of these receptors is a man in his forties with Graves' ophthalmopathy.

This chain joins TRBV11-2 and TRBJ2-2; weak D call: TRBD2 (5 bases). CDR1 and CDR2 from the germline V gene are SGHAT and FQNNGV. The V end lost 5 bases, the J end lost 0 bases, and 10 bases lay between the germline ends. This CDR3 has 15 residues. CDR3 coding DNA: TGTGCCAGCAGCCCCCAGAGGGCGAACACCGGGGAGCTGTTTTTT. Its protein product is CASSPQRANTGELFF.

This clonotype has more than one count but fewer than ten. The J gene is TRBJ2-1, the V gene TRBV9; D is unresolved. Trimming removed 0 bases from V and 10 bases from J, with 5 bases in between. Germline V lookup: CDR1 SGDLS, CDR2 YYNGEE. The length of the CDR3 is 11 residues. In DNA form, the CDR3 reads TGTGCCAGCAGCGTAGAAGAAGAGCAGTTCTTC. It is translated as CASSVEEEQFF.

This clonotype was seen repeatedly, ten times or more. The CDR3 coding sequence is TGTGCCAGCAGCTTAGGGGGAAGGTACAATGAGCAGTTCTTC. Translation: CASSLGGRYNEQFF. The V and J genes are TRBV11-2 and TRBJ2-1; no definite D call. Germline CDR1 SGHAT, CDR2 FQNNGV. CDR3 size: 14 residues. Trimming took off 1 base at V and 4 bases at J, with 8 bases between the two ends.

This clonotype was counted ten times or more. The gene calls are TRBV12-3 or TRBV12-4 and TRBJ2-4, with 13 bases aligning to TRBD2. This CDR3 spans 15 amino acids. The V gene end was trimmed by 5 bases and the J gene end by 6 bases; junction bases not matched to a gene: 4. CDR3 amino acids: CASSPTSGGANIQYF. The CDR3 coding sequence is TGTGCCAGCAGTCCTACTAGCGGGGGGGCAAACATTCAGTACTTC.

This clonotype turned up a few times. As DNA, the CDR3 is TGTGCCATCAGTGCCCCCAACTATGGCTACACCTTC. Encoded protein: CAISAPNYGYTF. The chain has TRBV10-3 and TRBJ1-2; D unclear. Germline V lookup: CDR1 ENHRY, CDR2 SYGVKD. The length of the CDR3 is 12 residues. Trimming removed 4 bases at V and 2 bases at J, with 5 bases between.

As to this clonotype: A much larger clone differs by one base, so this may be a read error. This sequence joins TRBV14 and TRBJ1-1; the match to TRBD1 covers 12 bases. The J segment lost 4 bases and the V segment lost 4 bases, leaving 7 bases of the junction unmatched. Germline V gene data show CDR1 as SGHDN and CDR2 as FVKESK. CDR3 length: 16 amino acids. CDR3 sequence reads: CASSRSGTGGPTEAFF. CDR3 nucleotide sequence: TGTGCCAGCAGCCGGAGCGGGACAGGGGGCCCCACTGAAGCTTTCTTT.

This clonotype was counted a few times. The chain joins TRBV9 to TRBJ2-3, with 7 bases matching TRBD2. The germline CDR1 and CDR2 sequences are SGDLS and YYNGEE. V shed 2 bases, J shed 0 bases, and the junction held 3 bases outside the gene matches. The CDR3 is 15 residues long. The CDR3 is CASSVSGGSTDTQYF. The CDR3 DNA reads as TGTGCCAGCAGCGTCTCCGGGGGGAGCACAGATACGCAGTATTTT. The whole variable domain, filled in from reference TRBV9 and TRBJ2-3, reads DSGVTQTPKHLITATGQRVTLRCSPRSGDLSVYWYQQSLDQGLQFLIQYYNGEERAKGNILERFSAQQFPDLHSELNLSSLELGDSALYFCASSVSGGSTDTQYFGPGTRLTVL.

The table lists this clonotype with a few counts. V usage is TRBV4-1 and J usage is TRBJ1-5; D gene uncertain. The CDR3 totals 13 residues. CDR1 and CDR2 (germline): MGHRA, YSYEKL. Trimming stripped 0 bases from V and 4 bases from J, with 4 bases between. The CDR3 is CASSQERNQPQHF. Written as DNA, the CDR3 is TGCGCCAGCAGCCAAGAAAGGAATCAGCCCCAGCATTTT.

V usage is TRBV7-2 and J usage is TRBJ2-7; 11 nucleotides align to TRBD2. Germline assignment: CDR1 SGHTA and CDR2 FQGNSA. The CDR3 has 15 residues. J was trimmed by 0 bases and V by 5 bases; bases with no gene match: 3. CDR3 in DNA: TGTGCCAGCAGCCGACTAGCGGGGACCTCCTACGAGCAGTACTTC. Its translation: CASSRLAGTSYEQYF.

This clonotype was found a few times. The CDR3 region is CATARGRRDTQYF. The CDR3 DNA sequence: TGTGCCACTGCCCGGGGCCGGAGAGATACGCAGTATTTT. J is TRBJ2-3 and V is TRBV12-3 or TRBV12-4; D may correspond to TRBD1 or TRBD2 (5 bases each). Deletions cut 10 bases from V and 5 bases from J, with 16 bases between. This CDR3 spans 13 amino acids.

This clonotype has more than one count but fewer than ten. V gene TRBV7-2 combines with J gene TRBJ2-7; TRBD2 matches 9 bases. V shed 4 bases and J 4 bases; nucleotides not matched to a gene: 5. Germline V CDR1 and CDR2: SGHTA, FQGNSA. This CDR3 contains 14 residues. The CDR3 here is CASSSIAGVYEQYF. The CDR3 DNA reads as TGTGCCAGCAGCTCAATAGCGGGAGTTTACGAGCAGTACTTC.

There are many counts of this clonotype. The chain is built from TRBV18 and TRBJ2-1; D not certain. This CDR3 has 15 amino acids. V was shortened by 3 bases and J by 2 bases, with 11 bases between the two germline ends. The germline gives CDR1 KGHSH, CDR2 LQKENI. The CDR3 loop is CASSPLALTYNEQFF. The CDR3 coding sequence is TGTGCCAGCTCACCCCTGGCGCTCACCTACAATGAGCAGTTCTTC.

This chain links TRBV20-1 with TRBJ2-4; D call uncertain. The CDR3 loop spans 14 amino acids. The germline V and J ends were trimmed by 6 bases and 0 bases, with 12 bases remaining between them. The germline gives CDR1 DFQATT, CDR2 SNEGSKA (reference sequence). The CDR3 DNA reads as TGCAGTGCGGAAAAAGACACAGCCAAAAACATTCAGTACTTC. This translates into CSAEKDTAKNIQYF.

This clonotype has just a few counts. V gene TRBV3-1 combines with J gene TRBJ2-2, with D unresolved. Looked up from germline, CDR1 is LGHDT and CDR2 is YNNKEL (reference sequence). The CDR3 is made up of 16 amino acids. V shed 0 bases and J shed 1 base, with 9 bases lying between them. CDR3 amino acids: CASSQDPSLNTGELFF. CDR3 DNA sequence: TGTGCCAGCAGCCAAGACCCCAGTCTGAACACCGGGGAGCTGTTTTTT.

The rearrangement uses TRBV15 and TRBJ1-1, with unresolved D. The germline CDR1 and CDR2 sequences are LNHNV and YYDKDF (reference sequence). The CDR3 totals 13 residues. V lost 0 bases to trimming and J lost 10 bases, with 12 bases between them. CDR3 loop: CATSRDIIKGAFF. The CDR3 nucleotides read TGTGCCACCAGCAGAGATATAATCAAGGGAGCTTTCTTT.

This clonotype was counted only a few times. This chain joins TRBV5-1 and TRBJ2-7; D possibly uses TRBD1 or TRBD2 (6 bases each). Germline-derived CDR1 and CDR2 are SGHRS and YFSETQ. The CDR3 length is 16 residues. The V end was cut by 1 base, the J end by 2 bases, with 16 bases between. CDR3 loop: CASSLILGGRTYEQYF. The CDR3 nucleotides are TGCGCCAGCAGCTTGATTCTCGGGGGCCGGACCTACGAGCAGTACTTC.

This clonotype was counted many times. CDR3 residues: CAFKRINTGELFF. The CDR3 DNA follows: TGTGCCTTTAAGCGGATCAACACCGGGGAGCTGTTTTTT. The chain couples TRBV30 to TRBJ2-2, with D possibly matching TRBD2 (5 bases). The CDR3 runs to 13 residues. Germline V lookup: CDR1 GTSNPN, CDR2 SVGIG (reference sequence). Trimming removed 7 bases from V and 2 bases from J, with 11 bases in between.

CDR3 coding DNA: TGTGCCAGCAGCGGGACTCAGGCCAAAAACATTCAGTACTTC. This encodes CASSGTQAKNIQYF. The V and J genes are TRBV27 and TRBJ2-4; tentatively, D is TRBD2 (6 bases). CDR3 length: 14 residues. Germline assignment: CDR1 MNHEY and CDR2 SMNVEV (reference sequence). The V end lost 6 bases, the J end lost 1 base, and 10 bases lay between the germline ends.

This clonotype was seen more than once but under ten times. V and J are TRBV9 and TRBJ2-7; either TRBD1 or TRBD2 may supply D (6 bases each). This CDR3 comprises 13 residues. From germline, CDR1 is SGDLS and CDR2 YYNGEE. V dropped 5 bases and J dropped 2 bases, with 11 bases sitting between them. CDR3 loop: CASSRGETYEQYF. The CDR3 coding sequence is TGTGCCAGCAGTAGGGGGGAAACCTACGAGCAGTACTTC.

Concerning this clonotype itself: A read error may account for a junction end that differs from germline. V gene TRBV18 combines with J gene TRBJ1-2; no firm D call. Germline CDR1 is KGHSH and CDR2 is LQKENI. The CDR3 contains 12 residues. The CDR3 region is CASSPQDYDYTF. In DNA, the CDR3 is TGTGCCAGCTCACCCCAGGACTATGACTACACCTTC.

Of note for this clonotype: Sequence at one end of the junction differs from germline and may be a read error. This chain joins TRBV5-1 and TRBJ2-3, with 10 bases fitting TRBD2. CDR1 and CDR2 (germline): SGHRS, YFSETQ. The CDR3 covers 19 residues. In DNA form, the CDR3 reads TGCGCCGGCAGCGTACCTATAGCGGGGGGCCGGGGAAGCACAGATACGCAGTATTTT. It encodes CAGSVPIAGGRGSTDTQYF.

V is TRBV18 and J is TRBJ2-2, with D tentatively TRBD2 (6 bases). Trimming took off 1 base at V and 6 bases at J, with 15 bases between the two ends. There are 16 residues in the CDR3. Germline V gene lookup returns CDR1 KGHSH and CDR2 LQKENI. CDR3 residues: CASSPREADYAGELFF. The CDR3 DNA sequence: TGTGCCAGCTCACCACGCGAGGCGGACTATGCCGGGGAGCTGTTTTTT.

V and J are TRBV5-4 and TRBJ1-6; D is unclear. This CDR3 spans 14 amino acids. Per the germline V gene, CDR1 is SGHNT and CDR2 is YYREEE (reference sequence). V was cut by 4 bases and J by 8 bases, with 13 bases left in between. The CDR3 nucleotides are TGTGCCAGCAGCCAGGACGTTTCGTATTCACCCCTCCACTTT. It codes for CASSQDVSYSPLHF. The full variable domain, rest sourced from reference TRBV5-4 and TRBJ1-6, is ETGVTQSPTHLIKTRGQQVTLRCSSQSGHNTVSWYQQALGQGPQFIFQYYREEENGRGNFPPRFSGLQFPNYSSELNVNALELDDSALYLCASSQDVSYSPLHFGNGTRLTVT.

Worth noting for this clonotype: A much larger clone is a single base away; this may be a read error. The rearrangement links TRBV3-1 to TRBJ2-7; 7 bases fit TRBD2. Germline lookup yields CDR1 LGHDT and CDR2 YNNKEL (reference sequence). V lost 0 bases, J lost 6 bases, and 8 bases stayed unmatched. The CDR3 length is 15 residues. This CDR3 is CASSQDLPGRGEQYF. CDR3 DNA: TGTGCCAGCAGCCAAGATCTCCCAGGGAGGGGCGAGCAGTACTTC.

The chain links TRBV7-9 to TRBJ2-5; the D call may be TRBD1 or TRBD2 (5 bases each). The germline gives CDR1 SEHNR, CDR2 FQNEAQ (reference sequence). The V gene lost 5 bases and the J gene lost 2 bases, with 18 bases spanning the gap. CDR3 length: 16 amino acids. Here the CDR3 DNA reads TGTGCCAGCAGCCGTAGTCTCGGGGCCCAACAAGAGACCCAGTACTTC. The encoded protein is CASSRSLGAQQETQYF.

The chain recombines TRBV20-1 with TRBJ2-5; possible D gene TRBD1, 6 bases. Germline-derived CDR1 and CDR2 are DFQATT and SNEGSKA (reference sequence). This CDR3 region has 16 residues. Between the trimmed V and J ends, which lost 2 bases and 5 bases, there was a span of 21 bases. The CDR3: CSARIRTEKAAETQYF. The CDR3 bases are TGCAGTGCTAGAATACGGACAGAAAAGGCAGCGGAGACCCAGTACTTC.

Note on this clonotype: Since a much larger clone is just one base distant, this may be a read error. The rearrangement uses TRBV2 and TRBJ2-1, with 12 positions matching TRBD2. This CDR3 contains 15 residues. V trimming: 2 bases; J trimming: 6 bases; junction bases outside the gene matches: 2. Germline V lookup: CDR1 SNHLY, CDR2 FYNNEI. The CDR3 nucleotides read TGTGCCAGCAGTGAAAGACTAGCGGGAGCCAATGAGCAGTTCTTC. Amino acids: CASSERLAGANEQFF.

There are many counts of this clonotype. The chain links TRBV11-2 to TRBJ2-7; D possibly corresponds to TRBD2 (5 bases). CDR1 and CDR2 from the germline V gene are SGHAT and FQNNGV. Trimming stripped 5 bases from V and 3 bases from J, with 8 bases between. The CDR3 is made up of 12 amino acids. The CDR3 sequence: CASSRGGYEQYF. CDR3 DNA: TGTGCCAGCAGCCGAGGAGGCTACGAGCAGTACTTC.

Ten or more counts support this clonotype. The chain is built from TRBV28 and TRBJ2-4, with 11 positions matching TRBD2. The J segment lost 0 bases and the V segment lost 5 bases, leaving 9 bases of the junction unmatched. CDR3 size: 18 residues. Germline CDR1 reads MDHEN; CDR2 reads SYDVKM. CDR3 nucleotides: TGTGCCAGCAGTCCCGGGACTAGCGGTCGGGTAGCCAAAAACATTCAGTACTTC. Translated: CASSPGTSGRVAKNIQYF.

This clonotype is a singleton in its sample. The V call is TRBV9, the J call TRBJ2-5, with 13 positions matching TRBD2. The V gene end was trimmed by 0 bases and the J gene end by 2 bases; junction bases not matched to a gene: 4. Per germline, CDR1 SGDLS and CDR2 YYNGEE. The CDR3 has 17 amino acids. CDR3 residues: CASSVATSGGVQETQYF. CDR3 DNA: TGTGCCAGCAGCGTAGCAACTAGCGGGGGGGTACAAGAGACCCAGTACTTC.